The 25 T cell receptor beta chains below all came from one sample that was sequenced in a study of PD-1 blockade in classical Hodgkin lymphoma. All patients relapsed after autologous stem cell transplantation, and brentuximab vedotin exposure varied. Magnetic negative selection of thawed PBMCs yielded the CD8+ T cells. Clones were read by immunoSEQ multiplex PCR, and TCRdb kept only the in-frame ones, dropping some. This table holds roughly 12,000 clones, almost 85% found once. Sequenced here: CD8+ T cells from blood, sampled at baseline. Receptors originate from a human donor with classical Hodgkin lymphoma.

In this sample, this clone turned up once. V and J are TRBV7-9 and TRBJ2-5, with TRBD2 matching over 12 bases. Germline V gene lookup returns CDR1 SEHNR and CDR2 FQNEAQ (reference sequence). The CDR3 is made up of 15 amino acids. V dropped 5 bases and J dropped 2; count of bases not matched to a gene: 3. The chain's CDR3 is CASSTGTSGQETQYF. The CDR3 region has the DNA TGTGCCAGCAGCACAGGGACTAGCGGGCAAGAGACCCAGTACTTC.

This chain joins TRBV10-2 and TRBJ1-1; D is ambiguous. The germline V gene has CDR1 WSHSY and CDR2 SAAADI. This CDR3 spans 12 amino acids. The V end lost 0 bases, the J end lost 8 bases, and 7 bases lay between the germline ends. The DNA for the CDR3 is TGCGCCAGCAGTGAGTCGAAGGCAGAAGCTTTCTTT. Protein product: CASSESKAEAFF.

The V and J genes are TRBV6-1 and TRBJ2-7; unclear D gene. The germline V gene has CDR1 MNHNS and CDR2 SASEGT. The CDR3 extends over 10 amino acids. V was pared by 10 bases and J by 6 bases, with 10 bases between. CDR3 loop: CATHPSEQYF. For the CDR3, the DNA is TGTGCCACCCACCCGAGCGAGCAGTACTTC.

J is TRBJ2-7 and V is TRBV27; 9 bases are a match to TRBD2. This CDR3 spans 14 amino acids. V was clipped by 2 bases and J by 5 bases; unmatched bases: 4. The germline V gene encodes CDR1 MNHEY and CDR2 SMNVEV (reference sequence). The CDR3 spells CASSLLLAGDEQYF. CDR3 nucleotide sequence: TGTGCCAGCAGTTTACTACTAGCGGGCGACGAGCAGTACTTC.

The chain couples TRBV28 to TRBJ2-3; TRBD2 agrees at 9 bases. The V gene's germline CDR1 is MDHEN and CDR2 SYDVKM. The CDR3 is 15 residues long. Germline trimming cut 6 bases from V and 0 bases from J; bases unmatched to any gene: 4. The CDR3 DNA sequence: TGTGCCAGCAGCCTCACTAGCGGGAGCACAGATACGCAGTATTTT. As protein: CASSLTSGSTDTQYF.

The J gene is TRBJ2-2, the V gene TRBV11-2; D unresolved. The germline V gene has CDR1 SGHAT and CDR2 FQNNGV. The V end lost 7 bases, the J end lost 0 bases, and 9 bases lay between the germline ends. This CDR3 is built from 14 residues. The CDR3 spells CASTPLSNTGELFF. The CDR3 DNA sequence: TGTGCCAGCACCCCCCTGTCGAACACCGGGGAGCTGTTTTTT.

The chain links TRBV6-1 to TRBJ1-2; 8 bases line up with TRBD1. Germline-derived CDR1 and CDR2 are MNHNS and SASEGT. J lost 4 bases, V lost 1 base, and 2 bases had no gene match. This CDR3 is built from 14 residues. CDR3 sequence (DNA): TGTGCCAGCAGTGAAGAGGACAGGGTCTATGGCTACACCTTC. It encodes CASSEEDRVYGYTF.

The CDR3 here is CASSPLGGDLGMNTEAFF. In DNA, the CDR3 is TGTGCCAGCAGTCCCCTGGGTGGGGACCTCGGGATGAACACTGAAGCTTTCTTT. The V and J genes are TRBV28 and TRBJ1-1; D possibly corresponds to TRBD1 (5 bases). Per the germline V gene, CDR1 is MDHEN and CDR2 is SYDVKM. The CDR3 spans 18 residues. Deletions cut 5 bases from V and 0 bases from J, with 22 bases between.

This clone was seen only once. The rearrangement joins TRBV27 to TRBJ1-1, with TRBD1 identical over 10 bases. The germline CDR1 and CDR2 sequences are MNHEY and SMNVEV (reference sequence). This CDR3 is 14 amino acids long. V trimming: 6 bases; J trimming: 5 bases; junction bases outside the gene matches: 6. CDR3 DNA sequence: TGTGCCAGCAGCCTCCGGGACAGGGGTACTGAAGCTTTCTTT. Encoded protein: CASSLRDRGTEAFF.

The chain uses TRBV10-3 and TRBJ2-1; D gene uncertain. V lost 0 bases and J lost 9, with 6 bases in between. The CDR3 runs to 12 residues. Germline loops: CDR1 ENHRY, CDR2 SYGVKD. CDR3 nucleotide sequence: TGTGCCATCAGTGAGTCGCCTGGTGAGCAGTTCTTC. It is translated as CAISESPGEQFF.

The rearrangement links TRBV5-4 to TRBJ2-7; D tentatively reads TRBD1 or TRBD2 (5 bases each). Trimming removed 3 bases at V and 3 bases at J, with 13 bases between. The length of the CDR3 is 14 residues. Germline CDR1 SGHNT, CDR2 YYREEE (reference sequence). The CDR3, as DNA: TGTGCCAGCAGCTCGGGGACGGTGAACTACGAGCAGTACTTC. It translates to CASSSGTVNYEQYF. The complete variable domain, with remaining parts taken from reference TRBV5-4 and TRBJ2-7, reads ETGVTQSPTHLIKTRGQQVTLRCSSQSGHNTVSWYQQALGQGPQFIFQYYREEENGRGNFPPRFSGLQFPNYSSELNVNALELDDSALYLCASSSGTVNYEQYFGPGTRLTVT.

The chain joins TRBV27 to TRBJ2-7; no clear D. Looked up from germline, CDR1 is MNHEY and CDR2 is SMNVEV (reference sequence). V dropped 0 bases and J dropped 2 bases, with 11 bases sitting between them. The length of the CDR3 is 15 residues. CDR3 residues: CASSLSGRLPYEQYF. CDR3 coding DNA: TGTGCCAGCAGTTTATCGGGCAGATTGCCCTACGAGCAGTACTTC.

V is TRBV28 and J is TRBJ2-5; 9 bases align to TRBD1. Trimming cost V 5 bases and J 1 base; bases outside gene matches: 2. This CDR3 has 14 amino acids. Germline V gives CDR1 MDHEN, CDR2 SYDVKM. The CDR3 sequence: CASSRDRVQETQYF. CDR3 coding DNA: TGTGCCAGCAGTCGGGACAGGGTCCAAGAGACCCAGTACTTC.

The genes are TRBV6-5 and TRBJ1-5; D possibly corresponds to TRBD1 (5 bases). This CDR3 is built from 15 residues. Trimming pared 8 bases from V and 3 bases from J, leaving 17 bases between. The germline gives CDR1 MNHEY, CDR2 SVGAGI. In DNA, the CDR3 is TGTGCCAGCGGCGCAGGGACGGACGACAATCAGCCCCAGCATTTT. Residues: CASGAGTDDNQPQHF.

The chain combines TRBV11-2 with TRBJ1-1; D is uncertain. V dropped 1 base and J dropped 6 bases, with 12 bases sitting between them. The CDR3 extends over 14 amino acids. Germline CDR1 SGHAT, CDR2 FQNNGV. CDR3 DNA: TGTGCCAGCAGCTTAGGTCTGAGCGGGTCTGAAGCTTTCTTT. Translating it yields CASSLGLSGSEAFF.

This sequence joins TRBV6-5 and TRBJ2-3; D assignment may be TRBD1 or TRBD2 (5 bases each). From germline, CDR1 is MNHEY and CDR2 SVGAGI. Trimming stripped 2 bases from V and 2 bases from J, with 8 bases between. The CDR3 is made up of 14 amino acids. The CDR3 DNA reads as TGTGCCAGCAGTTACGGGGGTCCCACAGATACGCAGTATTTT. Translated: CASSYGGPTDTQYF.

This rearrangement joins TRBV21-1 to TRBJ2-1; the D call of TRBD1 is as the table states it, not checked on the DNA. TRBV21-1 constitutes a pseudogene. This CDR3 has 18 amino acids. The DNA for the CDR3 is TGTGCCAGCAGCAAAGTACAAGCCCAGGGTGCGGATGGGAATGAGCAGTTCTTC. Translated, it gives CASSKVQAQGADGNEQFF.

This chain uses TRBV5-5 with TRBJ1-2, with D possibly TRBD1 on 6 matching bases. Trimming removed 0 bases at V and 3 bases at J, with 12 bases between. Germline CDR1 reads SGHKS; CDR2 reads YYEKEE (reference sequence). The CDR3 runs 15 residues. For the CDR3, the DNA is TGTGCCAGCAGCTTGGCTGGACAGAAAGACTATGGCTACACCTTC. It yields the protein CASSLAGQKDYGYTF.

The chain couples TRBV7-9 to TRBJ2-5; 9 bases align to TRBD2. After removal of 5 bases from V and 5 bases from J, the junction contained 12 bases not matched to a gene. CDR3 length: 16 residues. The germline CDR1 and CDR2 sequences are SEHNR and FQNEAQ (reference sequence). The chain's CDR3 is CASSPGRREGGETQYF. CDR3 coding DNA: TGTGCCAGCAGCCCCGGGCGGCGGGAGGGCGGGGAGACCCAGTACTTC.

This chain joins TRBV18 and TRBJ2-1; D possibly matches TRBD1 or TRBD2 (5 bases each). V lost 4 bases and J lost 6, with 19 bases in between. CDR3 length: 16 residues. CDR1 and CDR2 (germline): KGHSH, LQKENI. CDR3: CASSLTGAAGPNEQFF. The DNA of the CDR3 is TGTGCCAGCTCACTGACCGGGGCGGCAGGCCCCAATGAGCAGTTCTTC.

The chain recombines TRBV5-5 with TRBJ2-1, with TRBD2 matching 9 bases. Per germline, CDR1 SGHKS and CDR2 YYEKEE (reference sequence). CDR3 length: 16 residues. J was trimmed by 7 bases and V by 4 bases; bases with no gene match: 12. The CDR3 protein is CASSVDEGTSWNEQFF. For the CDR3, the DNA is TGTGCCAGCAGCGTCGACGAGGGGACTAGCTGGAATGAGCAGTTCTTC. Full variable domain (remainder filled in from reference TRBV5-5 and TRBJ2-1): DAGVTQSPTHLIKTRGQQVTLRCSPISGHKSVSWYQQVLGQGPQFIFQYYEKEERGRGNFPDRFSARQFPNYSSELNVNALLLGDSALYLCASSVDEGTSWNEQFFGPGTRLTVL.

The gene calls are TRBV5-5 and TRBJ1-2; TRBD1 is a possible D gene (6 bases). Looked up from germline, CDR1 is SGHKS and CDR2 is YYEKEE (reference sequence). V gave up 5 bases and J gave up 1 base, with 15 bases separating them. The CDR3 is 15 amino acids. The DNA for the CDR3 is TGTGCCAGCAGAGCGCGGGACACCTTTAACTATGGCTACACCTTC. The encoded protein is CASRARDTFNYGYTF.

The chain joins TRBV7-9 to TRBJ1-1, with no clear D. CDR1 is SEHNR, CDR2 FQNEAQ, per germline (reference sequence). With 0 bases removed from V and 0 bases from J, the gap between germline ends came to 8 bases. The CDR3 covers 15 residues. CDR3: CASSLASALNTEAFF. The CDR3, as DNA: TGTGCCAGCAGCTTAGCGTCAGCACTGAACACTGAAGCTTTCTTT.

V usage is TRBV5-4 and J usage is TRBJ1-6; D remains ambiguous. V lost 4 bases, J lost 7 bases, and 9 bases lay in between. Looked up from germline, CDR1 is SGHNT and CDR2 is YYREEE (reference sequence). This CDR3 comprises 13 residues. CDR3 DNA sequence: TGTGCCAGCAGCCCCCGGACGAATTCACCCCTCCACTTT. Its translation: CASSPRTNSPLHF.

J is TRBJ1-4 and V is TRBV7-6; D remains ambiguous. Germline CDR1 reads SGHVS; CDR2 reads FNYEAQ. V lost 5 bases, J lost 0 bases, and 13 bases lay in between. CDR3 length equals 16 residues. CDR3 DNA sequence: TGTGCCAGCAGCCCTGCGCCTGCCACAACTAATGAAAAACTGTTTTTT. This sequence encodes CASSPAPATTNEKLFF.